The sequence of this TCR beta chain was determined in a study of blood T cell repertoires in COVID-19 (dated by TCRdb to about 2020). Context from the whole study: Samples covering the acute and convalescent phases of COVID-19 were provided by collaborators in the United States, Italy and Spain. HLA class I and class II types, where available, came from metadata supplied by the sample provider rather than from assay-based typing. Deeply sampled blood TCRbeta repertoires from subjects exposed to, actively infected with, or recovered from COVID-19 were included in the dataset. The sample metadata nearly always contained a de-identified subject ID, COVID-19 status, age in years and sex. A freely available public database, intended as a resource for researchers studying the immune response to SARS-CoV-2, is where the repertoires were released. The samples were drawn from two sources: the first 160 participants of the ongoing ImmuneRACE study, and fewer than 1,500 subjects contributed by 6 global collaborators. The material from the prospective study consisted of cDNA or gDNA derived from T cells, B-cell-depleted T cells, or PBMCs.

The germline V gene encodes CDR1 GTSNPN and CDR2 SVGIG (reference sequence). V is shortened by 8 bases, J by 4 bases, and the region joining them spans 15 bases. The CDR3, from cysteine to phenylalanine, totals 13 residues. Just CDR3 DNA is preserved here, 39 bases in frame from base 1. The immunoSEQ Assay, a bias-controlled multiplex PCR, was used to amplify TCRbeta CDR3 regions from genomic DNA. For the original study's pipeline: The number of nucleated cells in each sample was estimated by amplification of reference gene primers within the assay. To quantify the absolute abundance of each unique TCRbeta CDR3 rearrangement, sequence reads were collapsed and filtered. Productive Simpson clonality was computed per sample as the square root of Simpson's diversity index over productive rearrangements. TCRdb took over this immuneACCESS table, retaining in-frame rearrangements with V and J assigned. Such tables are incomplete; in checked studies, under half of the missing clones stem from an unresolved V gene, and the remainder is unexplained. V and J calls and clone size are given by that table; D and trimming were obtained from the DNA. This sample has about 130,000 clones in its table, and more than 80% of those were observed once. Jointly, the top ten make up 4.3% of the sample.

Of note for this clone: Its antigen is currently not known. No qualities accompany the bases; no much larger clone lies one base away.

What the research found in general, with its limitations: The quantity of clinical and demographic metadata differed by source and by participant and was supplied without curation.

The collaborating institutions used their own protocols to collect whole blood in K2EDTA tubes. Collaborator samples were shipped for TCRbeta analysis as frozen whole blood, isolated PBMCs, or DNA extracted from either sample type. Sequencing was carried out using peripheral blood. The source is a human donor in a cohort sampled during active COVID-19. The chain links TRBV30 with TRBJ1-3; the D region possibly corresponds to TRBD1 (5 bases align). The base sequence is TGTGCCACCGGGGCGGGGTCCGGAAACACCATATATTTT. This encodes CATGAGSGNTIYF.